Presented here are 14 T cell receptor beta chains from one specimen sequenced in a study of blood T cell repertoires in COVID-19. Clones were read by immunoSEQ multiplex PCR, and TCRdb kept only the in-frame ones, dropping some. The sample carries 85,000 to 100,000 clones, 90% recorded once. The sequenced material came from peripheral blood. The receptors stem from a man aged 60 to 75 with acute or convalescent COVID-19.

The V call is TRBV30, the J call TRBJ1-1; 9 nucleotides agree with TRBD1. The trim removed 3 bases at V and 5 bases at J, leaving 10 bases unmatched. The CDR3 is made up of 15 amino acids. Germline V gene lookup returns CDR1 GTSNPN and CDR2 SVGIG (reference sequence). This CDR3 is CAWRQGALGRTEAFF. The CDR3, as DNA: TGTGCCTGGAGACAGGGGGCATTAGGAAGGACTGAAGCTTTCTTT.

The chain combines TRBV9 with TRBJ2-1, with TRBD1 matching 8 bases. Germline loops: CDR1 SGDLS, CDR2 YYNGEE. V trimming: 2 bases; J trimming: 0 bases; junction bases outside the gene matches: 1. The CDR3 runs 15 residues. CDR3 protein: CASSVGTGSYNEQFF. In DNA, the CDR3 is TGTGCCAGCAGCGTCGGGACAGGCTCCTACAATGAGCAGTTCTTC.

This clone came up a few times. This chain uses TRBV7-9 with TRBJ1-1; 8 nucleotides line up with TRBD1. CDR3 size: 15 residues. Germline CDR1 and CDR2: SEHNR and FQNEAQ (reference sequence). After removal of 3 bases from V and 2 bases from J, the junction contained 5 bases not matched to a gene. The chain's CDR3 is CASSFLTGGNTEAFF. CDR3 sequence (DNA): TGTGCCAGCAGCTTCCTTACAGGGGGTAACACTGAAGCTTTCTTT.

The V call is TRBV5-1, the J call TRBJ1-2; D call uncertain. The CDR3 covers 13 residues. The V gene's germline CDR1 is SGHRS and CDR2 YFSETQ. Trimming cost V 0 bases and J 5 bases, with 8 bases left between them. In nucleotides, the CDR3 is TGCGCCAGCAGCTTGGACGTCGGGTATGGCTACACCTTC. It encodes CASSLDVGYGYTF.

This chain joins TRBV27 and TRBJ2-7; D is possibly TRBD1 (6 bases). Per the germline V gene, CDR1 is MNHEY and CDR2 is SMNVEV (reference sequence). Between the trimmed V and J ends, which lost 8 bases and 3 bases, there was a span of 23 bases. This CDR3 has 16 residues. The CDR3 sequence: CASFHPASEQGYEQYV. CDR3 nucleotide sequence: TGTGCCAGCTTTCACCCCGCTTCAGAACAGGGCTACGAGCAGTACGTC.

This chain uses TRBV6-5 with TRBJ2-5, with a tentative D call TRBD2 (6 bases). V lost 6 bases and J 8 bases, leaving 22 bases between the germline ends. The CDR3 sequence is 15 residues long. The germline V gene encodes CDR1 MNHEY and CDR2 SVGAGI. The CDR3 here is CASSATGTVGGTQYF. The CDR3 DNA reads TGTGCCAGCAGCGCCACCGGGACTGTCGGGGGAACCCAGTACTTC.

This rearrangement joins TRBV18 to TRBJ1-3; D gene uncertain. Trimming shortened V by 2 bases and J by 0 bases, and 8 bases separated the two germline ends. From germline, CDR1 is KGHSH and CDR2 LQKENI. The CDR3 is 15 residues long. The CDR3 DNA follows: TGTGCCAGCTCACCAAAACAGAGCTCTGGAAACACCATATATTTT. It specifies CASSPKQSSGNTIYF.

The genes are TRBV5-6 and TRBJ1-2, with 8 bases matching TRBD1. Germline values: CDR1 SGHDT, CDR2 YYEEEE. The CDR3 is made up of 16 amino acids. With 0 bases clipped from V and 4 bases from J, the junction kept 8 bases outside the gene matches. The DNA of the CDR3 is TGTGCCAGCAGCTTGGGACTGACAGGGGTTGGCTATGGCTACACCTTC. This translates into CASSLGLTGVGYGYTF.

CDR3 in amino acids: CASRSTGLEGYTF. CDR3 nucleotides: TGTGCCAGCAGGAGTACAGGGTTAGAGGGCTACACCTTC. V is TRBV2 and J is TRBJ1-2; D is possibly TRBD1 (6 bases). V lost 6 bases, J lost 8 bases, and 16 bases lay in between. The CDR3 is 13 residues long. Germline CDR1 and CDR2: SNHLY and FYNNEI.

This clone was found a few times. This chain uses TRBV29-1 with TRBJ2-5, with D hard to call. CDR1 and CDR2 from the germline V gene are SQVTM and ANQGSEA. The CDR3 covers 16 residues. Trimming left V 2 bases short and J 2 bases short, with 18 bases between. For the CDR3, the DNA is TGCAGCGTTGAAATCACCCAGCCGACTCTGCAAGAGACCCAGTACTTC. Residues: CSVEITQPTLQETQYF. Filled out from reference TRBV29-1 and TRBJ2-5, the complete variable domain reads SAVISQKPSRDICQRGTSLTIQCQVDSQVTMMFWYRQQPGQSLTLIATANQGSEATYESGFVIDKFPISRPNLTFSTLTVSNMSPEDSSIYLCSVEITQPTLQETQYFGPGTRLLVL.

The genes are TRBV27 and TRBJ1-1; the match to TRBD1 covers 7 bases. There are 17 residues in the CDR3. The germline CDR1 and CDR2 sequences are MNHEY and SMNVEV (reference sequence). V was clipped by 1 base and J by 0 bases; unmatched bases: 8. CDR3 DNA: TGTGCCAGCAGTTTATTAAGGGGGCCTCTCATGAACACTGAAGCTTTCTTT. Translating it yields CASSLLRGPLMNTEAFF.

This chain joins TRBV5-8 and TRBJ2-7; D perhaps matches TRBD1 (6 bases). Germline loops: CDR1 SGHTS, CDR2 YDEGEE. CDR3 size: 15 residues. Trimming took 2 bases from V and 4 from J, leaving 16 bases between them. CDR3 sequence: CASSFTGTSFYEQYF. The CDR3 DNA reads as TGTGCCAGCAGCTTTACCGGGACATCTTTTTACGAGCAGTACTTC.

Only a few counts were recorded for this clone. The J gene is TRBJ1-2, the V gene TRBV20-1; TRBD1 agrees at 8 bases. Germline CDR1 is DFQATT and CDR2 is SNEGSKA (reference sequence). The CDR3 is made up of 11 amino acids. J gave up 7 bases and V 3 bases, and 1 base lay outside the gene matches. CDR3 sequence: CSARDRVGYTF. CDR3 nucleotides: TGCAGTGCTAGGGACAGGGTTGGCTACACCTTC.

This chain connects TRBV12-3 or TRBV12-4 to TRBJ1-1, with 7 bases lining up with TRBD1. The CDR3 covers 12 residues. With 8 bases clipped from V and 5 bases from J, the junction kept 5 bases outside the gene matches. CDR3 amino acids: CASQGGWTEAFF. Here the CDR3 DNA reads TGTGCCAGCCAAGGGGGCTGGACTGAAGCTTTCTTT.